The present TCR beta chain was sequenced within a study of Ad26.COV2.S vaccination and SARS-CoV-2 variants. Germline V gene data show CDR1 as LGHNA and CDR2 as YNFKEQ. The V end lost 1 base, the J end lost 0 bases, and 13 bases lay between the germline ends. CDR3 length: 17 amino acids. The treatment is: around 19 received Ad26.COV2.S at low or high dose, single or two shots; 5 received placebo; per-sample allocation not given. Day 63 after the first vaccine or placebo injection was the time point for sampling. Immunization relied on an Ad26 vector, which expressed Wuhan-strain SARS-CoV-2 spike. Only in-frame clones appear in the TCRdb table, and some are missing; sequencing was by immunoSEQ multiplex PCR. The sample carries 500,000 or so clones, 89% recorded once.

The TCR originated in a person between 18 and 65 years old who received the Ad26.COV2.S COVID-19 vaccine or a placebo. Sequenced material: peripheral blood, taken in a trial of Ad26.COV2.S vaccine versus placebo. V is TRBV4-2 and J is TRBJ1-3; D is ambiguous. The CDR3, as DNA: TGTGCCAGCAGCCAAGTCAGCAGGCACTACTCTGGAAACACCATATATTTT. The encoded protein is CASSQVSRHYSGNTIYF.